A single sample gave rise to the 29 T cell receptor beta chains below, sequenced in a study of blood T cell repertoires in COVID-19. Libraries were prepared by immunoSEQ multiplex PCR; TCRdb keeps only in-frame clonotypes and omits some of them. The data contain fewer than 200,000 clones, roughly 76% of them seen just once; the ten biggest clones take up about 12%. Material: peripheral blood. Every receptor here comes from a woman older than 75 with COVID-19, enrolled during active disease.

V and J are TRBV14 and TRBJ1-1, with D possibly matching TRBD1 (6 bases). Trimming left V 1 base short and J 1 base short, with 10 bases between. Germline loops: CDR1 SGHDN, CDR2 FVKESK. The CDR3 loop spans 15 amino acids. CDR3 DNA: TGTGCCAGCAGCCAAGGGCGGGGGGCGAACACTGAAGCTTTCTTT. Translating it yields CASSQGRGANTEAFF.

The rearrangement joins TRBV3-1 (or the pseudogene TRBV3-2) to TRBJ2-1; TRBD2 matches 8 bases. V was clipped by 1 base and J by 0 bases; unmatched bases: 5. CDR1 is LGHDT and CDR2 is YNNKEL in the germline V gene (reference sequence). CDR3 length: 17 amino acids. CDR3 DNA: TGTGCCAGCAGCCAAGGTCTAGCGGGTTACTCCTACAATGAGCAGTTCTTC. This encodes CASSQGLAGYSYNEQFF.

This chain uses TRBV28 with TRBJ1-5; no clear D. The CDR3 runs 13 residues. Germline CDR1 is MDHEN and CDR2 is SYDVKM. The ends were cut back, 7 bases at V and 1 base at J, with 8 bases in the middle. This CDR3 is CASNRQSNQPQHF. Written as DNA, the CDR3 is TGTGCCAGCAATAGACAAAGCAATCAGCCCCAGCATTTT.

The chain uses TRBV3-1 (or the pseudogene TRBV3-2) and TRBJ1-2; tentative D call: TRBD1 (5 bases). Germline V gene lookup returns CDR1 LGHDT and CDR2 YNNKEL (reference sequence). The CDR3 loop spans 15 amino acids. V lost 4 bases, J lost 1 base, and 13 bases lay in between. CDR3 bases: TGTGCCAGCAGCCTCAGGGATTTCTATAACTATGGCTACACCTTC. It translates to CASSLRDFYNYGYTF.

The V call is TRBV5-1, the J call TRBJ2-5, with TRBD2 matching 9 bases. The CDR3 contains 16 residues. CDR1 and CDR2 from the germline V gene are SGHRS and YFSETQ. Germline trimming cut 0 bases from V and 6 bases from J; bases unmatched to any gene: 9. The CDR3, as DNA: TGCGCCAGCAGCTTGGCCTCAGCGGGGGGCGGCAAGACCCAGTACTTC. This codes for CASSLASAGGGKTQYF.

The chain employs TRBV4-1 and TRBJ2-2; D may be TRBD2 (5 bases). The germline gives CDR1 MGHRA, CDR2 YSYEKL. CDR3 length equals 14 residues. V lost 7 bases and J lost 5, with 14 bases in between. The CDR3 coding sequence is TGCGCCAGCAAGGTCGGAGGCGGGACCGGGGAGCTGTTTTTT. It specifies CASKVGGGTGELFF.

The gene calls are TRBV19 and TRBJ1-1, with unresolved D. Germline V lookup: CDR1 LNHDA, CDR2 SQIVND (reference sequence). This CDR3 has 11 residues. V lost 3 bases, J lost 7 bases, and 6 bases lay in between. The DNA for the CDR3 is TGTGCCAGTAGTATGTCCAGTGAAGCTTTCTTT. Its protein product is CASSMSSEAFF.

The chain combines TRBV13 with TRBJ2-3; 14 bases agree with TRBD2. Unmatched junction bases numbered 7, after V lost 4 bases and J lost 1 base. Germline assignment: CDR1 PRHDT and CDR2 FYEKMQ (reference sequence). This CDR3 is built from 18 residues. As DNA, the CDR3 is TGTGCCAGCAGCTCCGGACTAGCGGGGGGTTACGGCACAGATACGCAGTATTTT. As protein: CASSSGLAGGYGTDTQYF.

This rearrangement joins TRBV29-1 to TRBJ2-3; TRBD2 agrees at 10 bases. Trimming cost V 5 bases and J 0 bases; bases outside gene matches: 17. Germline V gene data show CDR1 as SQVTM and CDR2 as ANQGSEA. CDR3 length equals 19 residues. CDR3 residues: CSVYGTWTSGGTSTDTQYF. CDR3 DNA sequence: TGCAGCGTTTATGGTACCTGGACTAGCGGAGGAACTAGCACAGATACGCAGTATTTT.

The chain joins TRBV7-2 to TRBJ2-7; 7 bases line up with TRBD1. With V trimmed by 3 bases and J by 3 bases, 5 bases remained unmatched. CDR3 length equals 14 residues. The germline CDR1 and CDR2 sequences are SGHTA and FQGNSA. CDR3 DNA sequence: TGTGCCAGCAGCTTCCGACAGGGTTTCTACGAGCAGTACTTC. Translated: CASSFRQGFYEQYF. Variable domain in full (rest from reference TRBV7-2 and TRBJ2-7): GAGVSQSPSNKVTEKGKDVELRCDPISGHTALYWYRQSLGQGLEFLIYFQGNSAPDKSGLPSDRFSAERTGGSVSTLTIQRTQQEDSAVYLCASSFRQGFYEQYFGPGTRLTVT.

This clone appeared a single time. This rearrangement joins TRBV6-1 to TRBJ1-4; 7 bases fit TRBD1. Germline V gene sequence: CDR1 MNHNS, CDR2 SASEGT. Trimming took 0 bases from V and 8 from J; bases not matched to a gene: 9. This CDR3 has 16 residues. In DNA form, the CDR3 reads TGTGCCAGCAGTGAAGCAGGGGGCGCCTATAGGGAAAAACTGTTTTTT. It yields the protein CASSEAGGAYREKLFF.

The chain combines TRBV28 with TRBJ1-5; 7 bases fit TRBD1. This CDR3 contains 20 residues. Germline V gene sequence: CDR1 MDHEN, CDR2 SYDVKM. The V and J ends lost 7 bases and 0 bases, in that order; junction bases with no gene match: 21. CDR3 sequence: CASIFGQTGTVSYSNQPQHF. CDR3 coding DNA: TGTGCCAGCATCTTCGGCCAGACCGGGACAGTGAGCTATAGCAATCAGCCCCAGCATTTT.

The rearrangement joins TRBV7-9 to TRBJ1-1; 9 nucleotides align to TRBD1. CDR1 and CDR2 (germline): SEHNR, FQNEAQ (reference sequence). Trimming cost V 4 bases and J 5 bases; bases outside gene matches: 8. The CDR3 loop spans 15 amino acids. The CDR3 is CASSSDRGIYTEAFF. DNA of the CDR3: TGTGCCAGCAGCTCGGACAGGGGCATTTATACTGAAGCTTTCTTT. The complete variable domain, with remaining parts taken from reference TRBV7-9 and TRBJ1-1, reads DTGVSQNPRHKITKRGQNVTFRCDPISEHNRLYWYRQTLGQGPEFLTYFQNEAQLEKSRLLSDRFSAERPKGSFSTLEIQRTEQGDSAMYLCASSSDRGIYTEAFFGQGTRLTVV.

CDR3 in DNA: TGTGCCATCAGGGACAGGGATTATGGCTACACCTTC. This encodes CAIRDRDYGYTF. The gene calls are TRBV10-3 and TRBJ1-2; TRBD1 matches 8 bases. CDR1 is ENHRY and CDR2 is SYGVKD in the germline V gene. Losses at the gene ends were 6 bases for V and 5 bases for J; bases not matched to a gene: 2. There are 12 residues in the CDR3.

The J gene is TRBJ1-4, the V gene TRBV3-1 (or the pseudogene TRBV3-2); no definite D call. There are 15 residues in the CDR3. Germline lookup yields CDR1 LGHDT and CDR2 YNNKEL (reference sequence). The V end lost 1 base, the J end lost 3 bases, and 9 bases lay between the germline ends. The CDR3 DNA reads as TGTGCCAGCAGCCAAGGGGTCAGGTCTAATGAAAAACTGTTTTTT. Protein product: CASSQGVRSNEKLFF.

The rearrangement uses TRBV13 and TRBJ1-3; possibly TRBD1 for D (6 bases). V was clipped by 5 bases and J by 0 bases, with 17 bases between them. CDR1 is PRHDT, CDR2 FYEKMQ, per germline (reference sequence). The CDR3 totals 17 residues. In DNA form, the CDR3 reads TGTGCCAGCAGCCCTAGGGGGTCCCAGAGCTCTGGAAACACCATATATTTT. It encodes CASSPRGSQSSGNTIYF.

This clone appeared a single time. V and J are TRBV7-9 and TRBJ2-1; no definite D call. CDR3 size: 11 residues. V lost 5 bases and J lost 9, with 8 bases in between. Germline lookup yields CDR1 SEHNR and CDR2 FQNEAQ (reference sequence). Here the CDR3 DNA reads TGTGCCAGCAGCCGTCAGGTTGAGCAGTTCTTC. It codes for CASSRQVEQFF. Full variable domain (missing parts from reference TRBV7-9 and TRBJ2-1): DTGVSQNPRHKITKRGQNVTFRCDPISEHNRLYWYRQTLGQGPEFLTYFQNEAQLEKSRLLSDRFSAERPKGSFSTLEIQRTEQGDSAMYLCASSRQVEQFFGPGTRLTVL.

The chain is built from TRBV6-1 and TRBJ2-5; perhaps TRBD1 as D (6 bases). The CDR3 runs to 13 residues. Trimming pared 3 bases from V and 5 bases from J, leaving 10 bases between. From germline, CDR1 is MNHNS and CDR2 SASEGT. CDR3 coding DNA: TGTGCCAGCAGTGATACAGGGTGGGAGACCCAGTACTTC. It specifies CASSDTGWETQYF.

The V and J genes are TRBV13 and TRBJ1-4; D unresolved. V was cut by 1 base and J by 4 bases, with 7 bases left in between. The V gene's germline CDR1 is PRHDT and CDR2 FYEKMQ (reference sequence). CDR3 size: 14 residues. The CDR3 loop is CASSLVGNNEKLFF. For the CDR3, the DNA is TGTGCCAGCAGCTTAGTCGGGAATAATGAAAAACTGTTTTTT.

This sequence joins TRBV2 and TRBJ1-4, with 7 positions matching TRBD1. Germline trimming cut 4 bases from V and 7 bases from J; bases unmatched to any gene: 15. Germline CDR1 reads SNHLY; CDR2 reads FYNNEI. The CDR3 totals 17 residues. In DNA, the CDR3 is TGTGCCAGCAGTGGAGACCCCCACAGGGGAGTGGGTGAAAAACTGTTTTTT. Its translation is CASSGDPHRGVGEKLFF.

The table lists this clone with many counts. The V and J genes are TRBV7-8 and TRBJ2-2; TRBD2 agrees at 8 bases. With 8 bases clipped from V and 5 bases from J, the junction kept 4 bases outside the gene matches. Germline-derived CDR1 and CDR2 are SGHVS and FQNEAQ. The CDR3 sequence is 13 residues long. CDR3 coding DNA: TGTGCCAGCGGCGGGGGGATTACCGGGGAGCTGTTTTTT. It translates to CASGGGITGELFF.

V usage is TRBV14 and J usage is TRBJ2-3; 12 bases match TRBD2. Germline CDR1 SGHDN, CDR2 FVKESK. CDR3 length: 17 residues. V lost 3 bases to trimming and J lost 6 bases; unmatched junction nucleotides: 10. This chain's CDR3 is CASSQRLAGASRDTQYF. CDR3 DNA: TGTGCCAGCAGCCAGAGACTAGCGGGGGCCTCCCGCGATACGCAGTATTTT.

The CDR3 coding sequence is TGTGCCAGCAGTGAAAAAACTAGCTACAATGAGCAGTTCTTC. This codes for CASSEKTSYNEQFF. The chain recombines TRBV25-1 with TRBJ2-1; D might be TRBD2 (5 bases). The length of the CDR3 is 14 residues. With 2 bases removed from V and 3 bases from J, the gap between germline ends came to 8 bases. CDR1 and CDR2 from the germline V gene are MGHDK and SYGVNS.

CDR3 in DNA: TGTGCCAGCAGTGTCCCCGGGACAGGGTTAACCGGGGAGCTGTTTTTT. Amino acids: CASSVPGTGLTGELFF. The chain links TRBV28 to TRBJ2-2; 9 bases align to TRBD1. Trimming took 5 bases from V and 5 from J; bases not matched to a gene: 9. This CDR3 spans 16 amino acids. Germline values: CDR1 MDHEN, CDR2 SYDVKM.

The CDR3 loop is CASNSGTSTDTQYF. The CDR3 DNA reads as TGTGCCAGCAATTCAGGGACTAGCACAGATACGCAGTATTTT. The V and J genes are TRBV6-5 and TRBJ2-3, with TRBD2 as a possible D gene (6 bases). Germline V CDR1 and CDR2: MNHEY, SVGAGI. The length of the CDR3 is 14 residues. The V gene lost 7 bases and the J gene lost 0 bases, with 11 bases spanning the gap.

This chain joins TRBV6-5 and TRBJ1-4; 7 nucleotides align to TRBD1. The germline gives CDR1 MNHEY, CDR2 SVGAGI. CDR3 length equals 14 residues. Trimming removed 6 bases from V and 8 bases from J; junction bases left unmatched: 9. CDR3 DNA: TGTGCCAGCAGCGTTGACAGGGTATTCGAAAAACTGTTTTTT. Its protein product is CASSVDRVFEKLFF.

This CDR3 is CAISESEGRNYEQYF. CDR3 bases: TGTGCCATCAGTGAGTCAGAGGGGAGGAACTACGAGCAGTACTTC. This chain uses TRBV10-3 with TRBJ2-7; possibly TRBD2 for D (6 bases). V lost 0 bases and J lost 3, with 12 bases in between. CDR1 and CDR2 (germline): ENHRY, SYGVKD. CDR3 length equals 15 residues.

Written as DNA, the CDR3 is TGCGCCAGCAGCCCAGCTAGCACCTACGAGCAGTACTTC. This codes for CASSPASTYEQYF. The V gene is TRBV4-1, the J gene TRBJ2-7; maybe TRBD2 (5 bases). Germline CDR1 and CDR2: MGHRA and YSYEKL. Trimming cost V 4 bases and J 2 bases, with 9 bases left between them. The CDR3 extends over 13 amino acids.

V is TRBV27 and J is TRBJ1-1; 9 positions agree with TRBD1. Looked up from germline, CDR1 is MNHEY and CDR2 is SMNVEV (reference sequence). The CDR3 runs 16 residues. Trimming cost V 5 bases and J 7 bases; bases outside gene matches: 14. This chain's CDR3 is CASSPRYRGPNLEAFF. As DNA, the CDR3 is TGTGCCAGCAGTCCAAGGTACAGGGGGCCCAACCTTGAAGCTTTCTTT.